A selection of T cell receptor beta chains follows, all from one sample in a study of cytomegalovirus exposure and HLA in healthy donors. Assay: immunoSEQ multiplex PCR; the TCRdb copy retains only in-frame clones and omits some. The sample holds about 190,000 clones, 65% to 85% seen once. The sequenced material came from PBMCs. Every receptor here comes from a woman aged 18 to 35 in good health and CMV-seronegative. The CDR3 runs from the conserved cysteine through the conserved F or W. The order of the fields is J gene, V gene, clone size, D gene, CDR3 protein, CDR3 DNA. A D gene is named only where the DNA matches it firmly. The size field is filled for only some rows; it gives once, few, many or a size class.

J gene: TRBJ1-1; V gene: TRBV5-1; clone size: -; D gene: TRBD1; CDR3 protein: CASSSKQGMNTEAFF; CDR3 DNA: TGCGCCAGCAGCTCAAAACAGGGGATGAACACTGAAGCTTTCTTT
J gene: TRBJ2-1; V gene: TRBV7-8; clone size: -; D gene: TRBD2; CDR3 protein: CASSLDASGRLRSYNEQFF; CDR3 DNA: TGTGCCAGCAGCTTAGATGCTAGCGGGAGGTTACGCTCCTACAATGAGCAGTTCTTC
J gene: TRBJ1-2; V gene: TRBV14; clone size: -; D gene: TRBD1; CDR3 protein: CASSHGTGVGYTF; CDR3 DNA: TGTGCCAGCAGCCACGGGACAGGGGTTGGCTACACCTTC
J gene: TRBJ1-1; V gene: TRBV5-1; clone size: -; D gene: TRBD1; CDR3 protein: CASIAGTGDTEAFF; CDR3 DNA: TGCGCCAGCATCGCCGGGACAGGCGATACTGAAGCTTTCTTT
J gene: TRBJ2-7; V gene: TRBV7-3; clone size: -; D gene: -; CDR3 protein: CASSLGGTYEQYF; CDR3 DNA: TGTGCCAGCAGCTTGGGGGGAACCTACGAGCAGTACTTC
J gene: TRBJ2-1; V gene: TRBV10-2; clone size: -; D gene: -; CDR3 protein: CASSANSYNEQFF; CDR3 DNA: TGCGCCAGCAGTGCCAACTCCTACAATGAGCAGTTCTTC
J gene: TRBJ2-7; V gene: TRBV6-5; clone size: -; D gene: -; CDR3 protein: CASRQTDSYEQYF; CDR3 DNA: TGTGCCAGCAGACAGACAGACTCCTACGAGCAGTACTTC
J gene: TRBJ2-7; V gene: TRBV5-4; clone size: -; D gene: TRBD2; CDR3 protein: CASRSGTSGNEQYF; CDR3 DNA: TGTGCCAGCAGGAGCGGGACTAGCGGGAACGAGCAGTACTTC
J gene: TRBJ2-1; V gene: TRBV23-1; clone size: few; D gene: TRBD1; CDR3 protein: CASSHFPLNRGPGNEQFF; CDR3 DNA: TGCGCCAGCAGTCACTTTCCCTTAAACAGGGGACCAGGTAATGAGCAGTTCTTC
J gene: TRBJ1-2; V gene: TRBV5-1; clone size: -; D gene: -; CDR3 protein: CASSLDHGEYGYTF; CDR3 DNA: TGCGCCAGCAGCTTGGATCACGGGGAGTATGGCTACACCTTC
J gene: TRBJ1-2; V gene: TRBV28; clone size: -; D gene: TRBD1; CDR3 protein: CASRTGGGDNYGYTF; CDR3 DNA: TGTGCCAGCAGAACAGGGGGAGGGGATAACTATGGCTACACCTTC
J gene: TRBJ1-3; V gene: TRBV6-6; clone size: -; D gene: TRBD1; CDR3 protein: CASSDAGGAGNTIYF; CDR3 DNA: TGTGCCAGCAGTGACGCAGGGGGAGCTGGAAACACCATATATTTT
J gene: TRBJ1-1; V gene: TRBV6-5; clone size: few; D gene: -; CDR3 protein: CASSYADIAFF; CDR3 DNA: TGTGCCAGCAGTTACGCGGATATAGCTTTCTTT
J gene: TRBJ2-3; V gene: TRBV7-2; clone size: few; D gene: TRBD2; CDR3 protein: CASSLEPSGRTDTQYF; CDR3 DNA: TGTGCCAGCAGCTTAGAGCCTAGCGGGAGAACAGATACGCAGTATTTT
J gene: TRBJ1-3; V gene: TRBV4-1; clone size: -; D gene: TRBD1; CDR3 protein: CASSQERGQYSGNTIYF; CDR3 DNA: TGCGCCAGCAGCCAAGAAAGGGGACAGTACTCTGGAAACACCATATATTTT
J gene: TRBJ2-7; V gene: TRBV9; clone size: -; D gene: -; CDR3 protein: CASSVGGDPYEQYF; CDR3 DNA: TGTGCCAGCAGCGTAGGGGGGGACCCCTACGAGCAGTACTTC
J gene: TRBJ2-5; V gene: TRBV15; clone size: -; D gene: TRBD2; CDR3 protein: CATSRDRPGGLETQYF; CDR3 DNA: TGTGCCACCAGCAGAGATAGGCCGGGAGGGCTGGAGACCCAGTACTTC
J gene: TRBJ1-5; V gene: TRBV7-2; clone size: -; D gene: TRBD1; CDR3 protein: CASSLTGTGRQPQHF; CDR3 DNA: TGTGCCAGCAGCTTGACCGGGACAGGTCGACAGCCCCAGCATTTT
J gene: TRBJ1-5; V gene: TRBV7-2; clone size: once; D gene: TRBD1; CDR3 protein: CASSIGQGEKPQHF; CDR3 DNA: TGTGCCAGCAGCATCGGACAGGGAGAGAAGCCCCAGCATTTT
J gene: TRBJ1-1; V gene: TRBV27; clone size: -; D gene: -; CDR3 protein: CASSLSAGTEAFF; CDR3 DNA: TGTGCCAGCAGTTTATCGGCGGGGACTGAAGCTTTCTTT
J gene: TRBJ2-3; V gene: TRBV28; clone size: once; D gene: TRBD2; CDR3 protein: CASSLEAGGADTQYF; CDR3 DNA: TGTGCCAGCAGTTTAGAGGCGGGGGGGGCCGATACGCAGTATTTT
J gene: TRBJ1-1; V gene: TRBV21-1; clone size: -; D gene: -; CDR3 protein: CASSKGGGRGLNTEAFF; CDR3 DNA: TGTGCCAGCAGCAAAGGTGGGGGCCGGGGTCTAAACACTGAAGCTTTCTTT
J gene: TRBJ1-5; V gene: TRBV29-1; clone size: -; D gene: TRBD1; CDR3 protein: CSAYQGAGQPQHF; CDR3 DNA: TGCAGCGCTTACCAGGGGGCCGGACAGCCCCAGCATTTT
J gene: TRBJ2-7; V gene: TRBV2; clone size: -; D gene: TRBD2; CDR3 protein: CASSEGAGSSYEQYF; CDR3 DNA: TGTGCCAGCAGTGAAGGAGCGGGAAGCTCCTACGAGCAGTACTTC
J gene: TRBJ2-7; V gene: TRBV6-5; clone size: -; D gene: -; CDR3 protein: CASSWGPGNEQYF; CDR3 DNA: TGTGCCAGCAGTTGGGGGCCGGGGAACGAGCAGTACTTC
J gene: TRBJ2-5; V gene: TRBV2; clone size: -; D gene: TRBD1; CDR3 protein: CASSRPQGEGETQYF; CDR3 DNA: TGTGCCAGCAGTCGACCTCAGGGGGAAGGGGAGACCCAGTACTTC